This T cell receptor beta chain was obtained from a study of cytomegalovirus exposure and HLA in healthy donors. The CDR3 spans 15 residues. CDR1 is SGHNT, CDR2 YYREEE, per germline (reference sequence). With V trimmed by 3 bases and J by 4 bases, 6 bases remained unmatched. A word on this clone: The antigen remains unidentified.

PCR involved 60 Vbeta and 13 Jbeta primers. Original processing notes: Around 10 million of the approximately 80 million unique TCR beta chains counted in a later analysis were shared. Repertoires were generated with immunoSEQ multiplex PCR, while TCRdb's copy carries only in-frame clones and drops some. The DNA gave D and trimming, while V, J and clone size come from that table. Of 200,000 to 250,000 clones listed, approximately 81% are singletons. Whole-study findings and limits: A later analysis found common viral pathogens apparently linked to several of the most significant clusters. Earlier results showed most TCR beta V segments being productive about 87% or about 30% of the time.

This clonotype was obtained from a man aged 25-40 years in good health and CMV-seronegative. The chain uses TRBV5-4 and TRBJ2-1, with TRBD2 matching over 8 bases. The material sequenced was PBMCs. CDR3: CASSSSGGRYNEQFF. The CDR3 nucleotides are TGTGCCAGCAGCTCGAGCGGGGGTCGTTACAATGAGCAGTTCTTC.